This section outlines one T cell receptor beta chain sequence together with its context. Its target is not known. The data belong to a study of shared clonotypes between healthy human individuals. Study findings and constraints: How much donors shared clonotypes was expected to be affected by sequencing depth. The donor pool, a small one, limited the genetic and exposure-history diversity represented.

In the original workflow: Filtering differed because ImmunoSEQ produced junction-only sequences that carried no quality scores. Method: immunoSEQ multiplex PCR; TCRdb's copy keeps in-frame clones and lacks some. The V and J calls and clone size were taken over from that table, and D and trimming were inferred from the DNA. The sample has fewer than 150,000 clones, approximately 70% seen once. The CDR3 totals 12 residues. V gave up 6 bases and J gave up 8 bases, with 14 bases separating them. Germline loops: CDR1 SQVTM, CDR2 ANQGSEA. This TCR came from a woman aged 25-40 years in good health. The chain carries TRBV29-1 and TRBJ2-4, with D possibly being TRBD2 (6 bases). Sequenced sample: memory CD8+ T cells sorted from blood. Subset here: CD45RO+ cells pooled with CCR7-negative TemRA cells. The CDR3 sequence: CSVLVGGYIQYF. The DNA for the CDR3 is TGCAGCGTCTTAGTGGGGGGTTACATTCAGTACTTC.